The 21 T cell receptor beta chains below all came from one sample that was sequenced in a study of cytomegalovirus exposure and HLA in healthy donors. Generated by immunoSEQ multiplex PCR, the TCRdb table keeps only in-frame clones and is missing some. Of about 63,000 clones listed, 89% are singletons. Sequenced material: PBMCs. These TCRs come from a woman aged 18-29 years in good health and CMV-seronegative.

The chain recombines TRBV6-5 with TRBJ2-7; the D gene is possibly TRBD2 (6 bases). CDR1 and CDR2 (germline): MNHEY, SVGAGI. The CDR3 contains 13 residues. Trimming shortened V by 2 bases and J by 3 bases, and 8 bases separated the two germline ends. This CDR3 is CASSYGRDYEQYF. The CDR3 DNA follows: TGTGCCAGCAGTTACGGGCGGGACTACGAGCAGTACTTC.

V is TRBV28 and J is TRBJ1-4; D is unresolved. CDR1 MDHEN and CDR2 SYDVKM come from the germline V gene. Trimming took 6 bases from V and 2 from J, leaving 16 bases between them. The CDR3 extends over 16 amino acids. As DNA, the CDR3 is TGTGCCAGCAGGGCCGGACTGATGTTTACTAATGAAAAACTGTTTTTT. Amino acids: CASRAGLMFTNEKLFF.

The chain links TRBV12-5 to TRBJ2-2, with unresolved D. CDR3 length: 19 residues. Per germline, CDR1 LGHNT and CDR2 FRNRAP. V was pared by 2 bases and J by 1 base, with 20 bases between. In DNA form, the CDR3 reads TGTGCTAGTGGTTTGTATTACCCCAATGGTCCGGTGAACACCGGGGAGCTGTTTTTT. Amino acid sequence: CASGLYYPNGPVNTGELFF.

The CDR3 DNA follows: TGTGCCAGCAGCGTAGCTCAGGGGACGGGGGAAAAACTGTTTTTT. This sequence encodes CASSVAQGTGEKLFF. V is TRBV9 and J is TRBJ1-4, with D possibly being TRBD1 (6 bases). The germline V gene has CDR1 SGDLS and CDR2 YYNGEE. The V end lost 0 bases, the J end lost 8 bases, and 14 bases lay between the germline ends. The CDR3 has 15 residues.

The gene calls are TRBV6-1 and TRBJ1-1, with 7 bases aligning to TRBD1. The germline CDR1 and CDR2 sequences are MNHNS and SASEGT. Trimming cost V 6 bases and J 7 bases; bases outside gene matches: 5. The CDR3 is made up of 12 amino acids. The CDR3 DNA reads TGTGCCAGCAGGGCAGGGGGTCTTGAAGCTTTCTTT. Residues: CASRAGGLEAFF.

The chain links TRBV6-1 to TRBJ1-4, with TRBD1 matching 10 bases. V was pared by 7 bases and J by 8 bases, with 7 bases of the junction left unmatched. The germline gives CDR1 MNHNS, CDR2 SASEGT. This CDR3 comprises 14 residues. The CDR3 DNA reads TGTGCCAGCATGAGGGACAGGGGTTGGGAAAAACTGTTTTTT. Its protein product is CASMRDRGWEKLFF.

The rearrangement joins TRBV5-1 to TRBJ2-5; perhaps TRBD2 as D (5 bases). Germline V gene lookup returns CDR1 SGHRS and CDR2 YFSETQ. CDR3 length: 15 amino acids. Trimming removed 4 bases at V and 5 bases at J, with 18 bases between. The chain's CDR3 is CASSPRMRVGETQYF. Here the CDR3 DNA reads TGCGCCAGCAGCCCCAGGATGAGGGTCGGGGAGACCCAGTACTTC.

The chain combines TRBV4-2 with TRBJ2-3; 10 positions agree with TRBD2. V was clipped by 0 bases and J by 0 bases; unmatched bases: 15. Germline CDR1 reads LGHNA; CDR2 reads YNFKEQ. The CDR3 is 21 amino acids. The CDR3 spells CASSQDFLAGADTSSTDTQYF. Here the CDR3 DNA reads TGTGCCAGCAGCCAAGATTTTCTAGCGGGGGCCGATACCTCTAGCACAGATACGCAGTATTTT.

V usage is TRBV10-3 and J usage is TRBJ1-4; D ambiguous. Germline CDR1 is ENHRY and CDR2 is SYGVKD. V dropped 4 bases and J dropped 3 bases, with 6 bases sitting between them. The CDR3 has 13 residues. This CDR3 reads CAISGRANEKLFF. The CDR3, as DNA: TGTGCCATCAGTGGTAGAGCTAATGAAAAACTGTTTTTT.

The V gene is TRBV29-1, the J gene TRBJ2-6; 7 bases match TRBD1. Unmatched junction bases numbered 15, after V lost 7 bases and J lost 0 bases. CDR3 size: 18 residues. Germline-derived CDR1 and CDR2 are SQVTM and ANQGSEA. The CDR3 sequence: CSASYPRDRSSGANVLTF. CDR3 nucleotide sequence: TGCAGCGCCTCTTACCCCCGGGACAGAAGCTCTGGGGCCAACGTCCTGACTTTC. Based on the CDR3 plus reference TRBV29-1 and TRBJ2-6, the full variable domain is SAVISQKPSRDICQRGTSLTIQCQVDSQVTMMFWYRQQPGQSLTLIATANQGSEATYESGFVIDKFPISRPNLTFSTLTVSNMSPEDSSIYLCSASYPRDRSSGANVLTFGAGSRLTVL.

The chain recombines TRBV5-1 with TRBJ2-5; TRBD2 matches at 13 bases. In germline, CDR1 is SGHRS, CDR2 YFSETQ. The CDR3 consists of 15 residues. Losses at the gene ends were 7 bases for V and 2 bases for J; bases not matched to a gene: 5. The CDR3 sequence is CASLRLAGGQETQYF. The CDR3 DNA reads TGCGCCAGCCTGAGACTAGCGGGGGGACAAGAGACCCAGTACTTC.

The V call is TRBV5-1, the J call TRBJ1-1; a weak D match, TRBD1 (6 bases). Trimming stripped 3 bases from V and 3 bases from J, with 12 bases between. The CDR3 length is 14 residues. Germline CDR1 and CDR2: SGHRS and YFSETQ. In nucleotides, the CDR3 is TGCGCCAGCAGCTACAGGGTGTCGGACACTGAAGCTTTCTTT. It yields the protein CASSYRVSDTEAFF.

The gene calls are TRBV29-1 and TRBJ1-1, with 8 bases lining up with TRBD1. Trimming removed 6 bases from V and 1 base from J; junction bases left unmatched: 4. Germline values: CDR1 SQVTM, CDR2 ANQGSEA. This CDR3 has 13 residues. This CDR3 reads CSVAGGENTEAFF. CDR3 sequence (DNA): TGCAGCGTCGCAGGGGGCGAGAACACTGAAGCTTTCTTT. The entire variable domain, with the rest obtained from reference TRBV29-1 and TRBJ1-1, is as follows: SAVISQKPSRDICQRGTSLTIQCQVDSQVTMMFWYRQQPGQSLTLIATANQGSEATYESGFVIDKFPISRPNLTFSTLTVSNMSPEDSSIYLCSVAGGENTEAFFGQGTRLTVV.

This rearrangement joins TRBV7-9 to TRBJ2-7; D ambiguous. CDR3 length: 11 residues. In germline, CDR1 is SEHNR, CDR2 FQNEAQ (reference sequence). V was pared by 5 bases and J by 2 bases, with 4 bases between. Here the CDR3 DNA reads TGTGCCAGCAGCCGTACCTACGAGCAGTACTTC. Translation: CASSRTYEQYF.

The chain couples TRBV28 to TRBJ2-1, with 11 bases matching TRBD2. J lost 6 bases, V lost 3 bases, and 7 bases had no gene match. The V gene's germline CDR1 is MDHEN and CDR2 SYDVKM. The CDR3 length is 16 residues. DNA of the CDR3: TGTGCCAGCAGTTTTCTCACTAGCGGGAGTAGCAATGAGCAGTTCTTC. It is translated as CASSFLTSGSSNEQFF.

The V call is TRBV5-6, the J call TRBJ2-7; 11 nucleotides line up with TRBD2. Germline V lookup: CDR1 SGHDT, CDR2 YYEEEE. This CDR3 contains 16 residues. The V and J ends lost 5 bases and 5 bases, in that order; junction bases with no gene match: 12. The CDR3 sequence: CASSWGSTSGIDEQYF. The CDR3 nucleotides read TGTGCCAGCAGTTGGGGATCGACTAGCGGGATTGACGAGCAGTACTTC.

The chain links TRBV9 to TRBJ1-2; possible D gene TRBD1, 5 bases. The CDR3 runs 13 residues. CDR1 and CDR2 (germline): SGDLS, YYNGEE. The V gene lost 3 bases and the J gene lost 13 bases, with 19 bases spanning the gap. The chain's CDR3 is CASSEDTPLLSTF. CDR3 sequence (DNA): TGTGCCAGCAGCGAGGACACACCCTTGTTATCCACCTTC.

The V gene is TRBV9, the J gene TRBJ1-3, with D tentatively TRBD1 (5 bases). This CDR3 region has 18 residues. V dropped 0 bases and J dropped 5 bases, with 21 bases sitting between them. From germline, CDR1 is SGDLS and CDR2 YYNGEE. The CDR3 DNA reads TGTGCCAGCAGCGTAGATCCACCTGGACACTCTGATCGAAACACCATATATTTT. Its protein is CASSVDPPGHSDRNTIYF.

The V gene is TRBV21-1, the J gene TRBJ2-5; TRBD2, the table's D call, was not compared with the DNA. TRBV21-1 corresponds to a pseudogene. The CDR3 has 15 residues. CDR3 sequence: CASSKTSGRQETQYF. The CDR3 coding sequence is TGTGCCAGCAGCAAAACTAGCGGGCGCCAAGAGACCCAGTACTTC.

V and J are TRBV6-5 and TRBJ1-3; D is possibly TRBD1 (5 bases). The CDR3 runs to 15 residues. The V gene's germline CDR1 is MNHEY and CDR2 SVGAGI. Trimming shortened V by 6 bases and J by 0 bases, and 12 bases separated the two germline ends. The chain's CDR3 is CASRRETVSGNTIYF. Here the CDR3 DNA reads TGTGCCAGCAGGAGAGAGACAGTCTCTGGAAACACCATATATTTT.

The rearrangement links TRBV7-9 to TRBJ1-1; no clear D gene. The V gene's germline CDR1 is SEHNR and CDR2 FQNEAQ (reference sequence). The CDR3 loop spans 14 amino acids. V shed 5 bases and J shed 5 bases, with 15 bases lying between them. The CDR3 here is CASSLLEAGTEAFF. CDR3 nucleotide sequence: TGTGCCAGCAGCCTACTCGAAGCGGGTACTGAAGCTTTCTTT.